The 22 T cell receptor beta chains listed next were all sequenced from one sample in a study of T cells in narcolepsy. TCRdb keeps only in-frame clones here, not all; method: immunoSEQ multiplex PCR. The data hold tens of thousands of clones, with approximately 85% observed a single time. Input material: CD45RA- memory CD4+ T cells from PBMCs. The receptors were sampled from a human donor with narcolepsy.

The rearrangement links TRBV2 to TRBJ2-2, with D perhaps TRBD2 (5 bases). The V gene lost 6 bases and the J gene lost 3 bases, with 11 bases spanning the gap. Germline V CDR1 and CDR2: SNHLY, FYNNEI. The length of the CDR3 is 14 residues. CDR3 DNA sequence: TGTGCCAGCAGCCTCATAGCGTACACCGGGGAGCTGTTTTTT. Protein product: CASSLIAYTGELFF.

This chain joins TRBV7-9 and TRBJ2-1, with D tentatively TRBD2 (6 bases). The V end lost 3 bases, the J end lost 5 bases, and 11 bases lay between the germline ends. The CDR3 is 14 amino acids. The germline CDR1 and CDR2 sequences are SEHNR and FQNEAQ (reference sequence). In DNA form, the CDR3 reads TGTGCCAGCAGCTTTACTGCGGGGCACAATGAGCAGTTCTTC. Its protein product is CASSFTAGHNEQFF.

This clone was picked up a small number of times. V usage is TRBV6-5 and J usage is TRBJ2-5; 10 bases agree with TRBD1. Germline V CDR1 and CDR2: MNHEY, SVGAGI. The CDR3 is made up of 14 amino acids. With V trimmed by 6 bases and J by 5 bases, 6 bases remained unmatched. For the CDR3, the DNA is TGTGCCAGCAGCGCGACAGGGGGCGGGGAGACCCAGTACTTC. This codes for CASSATGGGETQYF.

V usage is TRBV9 and J usage is TRBJ1-1; no clear D. The CDR3 covers 13 residues. Trimming took 1 base from V and 6 from J, leaving 10 bases between them. The germline V gene encodes CDR1 SGDLS and CDR2 YYNGEE. Written as DNA, the CDR3 is TGTGCCAGCAGCGTATCCGAGACACCTGAAGCTTTCTTT. Translating gives CASSVSETPEAFF.

The CDR3 protein is CASSFGTGGTSEQYF. DNA for the CDR3: TGTGCCAGCAGCTTTGGGACTGGCGGGACCTCCGAGCAGTACTTC. The chain employs TRBV27 and TRBJ2-7, with TRBD2 as a possible D gene (6 bases). V was shortened by 6 bases and J by 6 bases, with 21 bases between the two germline ends. CDR3 length equals 15 residues. Germline values: CDR1 MNHEY, CDR2 SMNVEV (reference sequence).

The genes are TRBV7-2 and TRBJ2-7; 7 positions match TRBD2. The CDR3 covers 16 residues. Germline V gene lookup returns CDR1 SGHTA and CDR2 FQGNSA. Trimming at V came to 5 bases and at J to 3 bases, leaving 13 bases not matched to a gene. The CDR3, as DNA: TGTGCCAGCAGCCCTTCTGTAGGGCGGGAGCGCTACGAGCAGTACTTC. Translation gives CASSPSVGRERYEQYF.

The chain is built from TRBV9 and TRBJ1-2; weak D call: TRBD1 (5 bases). The germline V gene has CDR1 SGDLS and CDR2 YYNGEE. V shed 4 bases and J shed 7 bases, with 14 bases lying between them. The CDR3 runs 13 residues. The CDR3: CASSTIGRGGYTF. The DNA for the CDR3 is TGTGCCAGCAGCACTATTGGTAGGGGTGGCTACACCTTC.

The rearrangement uses TRBV4-1 and TRBJ1-5; D not resolved. V lost 1 base and J lost 5, with 12 bases in between. This CDR3 contains 15 residues. Germline CDR1 is MGHRA and CDR2 is YSYEKL. The CDR3 here is CASSQAWGSHQPQHF. CDR3 sequence (DNA): TGCGCCAGCAGCCAAGCGTGGGGTTCTCATCAGCCCCAGCATTTT.

This rearrangement joins TRBV19 to TRBJ2-3; possible D gene TRBD1, 5 bases. V lost 5 bases and J 0 bases, leaving 12 bases between the germline ends. Per germline, CDR1 LNHDA and CDR2 SQIVND (reference sequence). The CDR3 extends over 15 amino acids. CDR3 sequence: CASSPRTPSTDTQYF. The CDR3 DNA is TGTGCCAGTAGTCCCAGGACACCGAGCACAGATACGCAGTATTTT. Drawing the rest from reference TRBV19 and TRBJ2-3, the complete variable domain is DGGITQSPKYLFRKEGQNVTLSCEQNLNHDAMYWYRQDPGQGLRLIYYSQIVNDFQKGDIAEGYSVSREKKESFPLTVTSAQKNPTAFYLCASSPRTPSTDTQYFGPGTRLTVL.

This clone was counted once. J is TRBJ2-5 and V is TRBV7-9; D remains ambiguous. There are 12 residues in the CDR3. V was trimmed by 5 bases and J by 5 bases, leaving 9 bases between them. Germline V gene data show CDR1 as SEHNR and CDR2 as FQNEAQ (reference sequence). The CDR3 bases are TGTGCCAGCAGCCCCCTTAAGGAGACCCAGTACTTC. Its translation is CASSPLKETQYF.

CDR3 protein: CASGGQIETQYF. In DNA, the CDR3 is TGTGCCAGCGGAGGGCAGATTGAGACCCAGTACTTC. The chain combines TRBV28 with TRBJ2-5; D is perhaps TRBD2 (6 bases). This CDR3 has 12 residues. Germline assignment: CDR1 MDHEN and CDR2 SYDVKM. The V end was cut by 8 bases, the J end by 5 bases, with 12 bases between.

This clone turned up a few times. The rearrangement uses TRBV18 and TRBJ2-7; D call uncertain. This CDR3 is 12 amino acids long. Germline V gene lookup returns CDR1 KGHSH and CDR2 LQKENI. The V end was cut by 6 bases, the J end by 3 bases, with 9 bases between. Written as DNA, the CDR3 is TGTGCCAGCTCGCAACTACACTACGAGCAGTACTTC. Its protein is CASSQLHYEQYF.

This chain connects TRBV6-6 to TRBJ1-2; TRBD1 matches at 9 bases. The CDR3 loop spans 13 amino acids. The germline V gene encodes CDR1 MNHNY and CDR2 SVGAGI (reference sequence). Trimming took 2 bases from V and 6 from J; bases not matched to a gene: 1. The CDR3 DNA reads as TGTGCCAGCAGTTACAGACAGGGGGATGGCTACACCTTC. Translating it yields CASSYRQGDGYTF.

V usage is TRBV9 and J usage is TRBJ2-3; D possibly corresponds to TRBD1 (6 bases). Germline-derived CDR1 and CDR2 are SGDLS and YYNGEE. V was cut by 4 bases and J by 2 bases, with 17 bases left in between. The CDR3 extends over 16 amino acids. In DNA, the CDR3 is TGTGCCAGCAGCCCTGGGGCAGGGGCGTTCACAGATACGCAGTATTTT. Encoded protein: CASSPGAGAFTDTQYF.

V and J are TRBV5-4 and TRBJ2-1; 10 bases match TRBD2. Looked up from germline, CDR1 is SGHNT and CDR2 is YYREEE (reference sequence). The CDR3 extends over 15 amino acids. V gave up 6 bases and J gave up 5 bases; unmatched junction bases: 8. The CDR3 spells CASTPASGSHNEQFF. In DNA form, the CDR3 reads TGTGCCAGCACCCCGGCTAGCGGGAGTCACAATGAGCAGTTCTTC.

This chain links TRBV7-2 with TRBJ1-1; D call uncertain. The V end was cut by 2 bases, the J end by 11 bases, with 18 bases between. The CDR3 has 14 residues. Germline V gene sequence: CDR1 SGHTA, CDR2 FQGNSA. CDR3 bases: TGTGCCAGCAGCTTAATTCGGCCCCGGATCGAGGCTTTCTTT. Translating it yields CASSLIRPRIEAFF.

This clone was observed a handful of times. V and J are TRBV27 and TRBJ2-7; the D is unclear. Germline CDR1 is MNHEY and CDR2 is SMNVEV (reference sequence). The ends were cut back, 4 bases at V and 2 bases at J, with 15 bases in the middle. The CDR3 has 15 residues. The CDR3 is CASSYLIGAAYEQYF. The CDR3 DNA follows: TGTGCCAGCAGTTACCTAATCGGCGCCGCCTACGAGCAGTACTTC.

The CDR3 loop is CSAATSDEQFF. In nucleotides, the CDR3 is TGCAGTGCTGCCACTAGCGATGAGCAGTTCTTC. The V gene is TRBV20-1, the J gene TRBJ2-1; the match to TRBD2 covers 7 bases. The CDR3 runs 11 residues. Trimming at V came to 5 bases and at J to 8 bases, leaving 3 bases not matched to a gene. Germline V gives CDR1 DFQATT, CDR2 SNEGSKA (reference sequence).

The genes are TRBV6-5 and TRBJ2-7; D gene unclear. There are 12 residues in the CDR3. V was trimmed by 6 bases and J by 1 base, leaving 7 bases between them. Germline V gives CDR1 MNHEY, CDR2 SVGAGI. The CDR3 sequence: CASSLESYEQYF. In DNA, the CDR3 is TGTGCCAGCAGCCTCGAGTCCTACGAGCAGTACTTC.

The chain uses TRBV18 and TRBJ2-7; the match to TRBD1 covers 9 bases. The CDR3 has 18 residues. Trimming at V came to 2 bases and at J to 0 bases, leaving 11 bases not matched to a gene. Germline loops: CDR1 KGHSH, CDR2 LQKENI. The CDR3 nucleotides read TGTGCCAGCTCACCAGGCACAGGGGGCGGTTTCAGCTCCTACGAGCAGTACTTC. Protein sequence: CASSPGTGGGFSSYEQYF.

The genes are TRBV27 and TRBJ2-7, with TRBD1 matching over 7 bases. Germline-derived CDR1 and CDR2 are MNHEY and SMNVEV (reference sequence). The junction had 5 bases not matched to a gene; V was cut back by 8 bases and J by 1 base. The CDR3 extends over 13 amino acids. This chain's CDR3 is CASRDRASYEQYF. In DNA form, the CDR3 reads TGTGCCAGCCGGGACAGAGCTTCCTACGAGCAGTACTTC.

This rearrangement joins TRBV9 to TRBJ2-5, with 7 bases identical to TRBD2. The germline gives CDR1 SGDLS, CDR2 YYNGEE. The length of the CDR3 is 19 residues. J was trimmed by 9 bases and V by 2 bases; bases with no gene match: 25. DNA of the CDR3: TGTGCCAGCAGCGTCGGTTTTCCTGGCGGGAGTGGGGAAGAGACTGCCCAGTACTTC. The encoded protein is CASSVGFPGGSGEETAQYF.